What follows are 29 T cell receptor beta chains derived from one specimen sequenced in a study of T cell changes during pregnancy in multiple sclerosis. Profiled with immunoSEQ multiplex PCR; TCRdb holds only in-frame clones, not every one. The sample comprises 40,000 to 45,000 clones, 89% of which are singletons, and roughly 1.1% rests with the top ten. Sequencing used CD4+ T cells from peripheral blood mononuclear cells, obtained in the first trimester of pregnancy. These receptors were collected from a female donor with multiple sclerosis, enrolled in a pregnancy study.

This clone is labeled medium-sized. This chain uses TRBV7-2 with TRBJ2-5; 10 bases line up with TRBD2. The CDR3 runs to 16 residues. The V segment lost 4 bases and the J segment 3 bases; nucleotides outside the gene matches: 8. Germline lookup yields CDR1 SGHTA and CDR2 FQGNSA. CDR3 sequence reads: CASSWGYLAGEETQYF. As DNA, the CDR3 is TGTGCCAGCAGCTGGGGATACCTAGCGGGAGAAGAGACCCAGTACTTC.

The chain links TRBV25-1 to TRBJ2-2; 14 nucleotides align to TRBD2. The CDR3 length is 15 residues. J gave up 5 bases and V 4 bases, and 0 bases lay outside the gene matches. Germline V lookup: CDR1 MGHDK, CDR2 SYGVNS. CDR3 DNA sequence: TGTGCCAGCAGTGGGACTAGCGGGAGGACCGGGGAGCTGTTTTTT. As protein: CASSGTSGRTGELFF.

The J gene is TRBJ2-2, the V gene TRBV6-5, with TRBD1 matching 7 bases. This CDR3 spans 15 amino acids. The germline V gene encodes CDR1 MNHEY and CDR2 SVGAGI. V shed 6 bases, J shed 7 bases, and the junction held 11 bases outside the gene matches. The CDR3 nucleotides are TGTGCCAGCAGAGACACCGACAGGGCGGTCGGGGAGCTGTTTTTT. It specifies CASRDTDRAVGELFF.

This clone has only a few counts. The J gene is TRBJ1-2, the V gene TRBV28, with no clear D. Looked up from germline, CDR1 is MDHEN and CDR2 is SYDVKM. V lost 5 bases and J 7 bases, leaving 8 bases between the germline ends. This CDR3 spans 11 amino acids. CDR3: CASSRGFGYTF. In DNA, the CDR3 is TGTGCCAGCAGTAGAGGGTTTGGCTACACCTTC.

The chain employs TRBV5-1 and TRBJ2-3; 7 bases map to TRBD1. Losses at the gene ends were 3 bases for V and 4 bases for J; bases not matched to a gene: 5. This CDR3 is built from 14 residues. Germline loops: CDR1 SGHRS, CDR2 YFSETQ. The CDR3 reads CASSYPGQADTQYF. The CDR3, as DNA: TGCGCCAGCAGCTACCCCGGACAGGCAGATACGCAGTATTTT.

This clone is a singleton in its sample. The chain uses TRBV29-1 and TRBJ1-1; possibly TRBD1 for D (6 bases). Trimming stripped 0 bases from V and 6 bases from J, with 17 bases between. This CDR3 contains 15 residues. Germline V gene sequence: CDR1 SQVTM, CDR2 ANQGSEA. CDR3 amino acids: CSVEDPAGEKAEAFF. The CDR3 coding sequence is TGCAGCGTTGAAGATCCGGCAGGGGAAAAGGCTGAAGCTTTCTTT.

This rearrangement joins TRBV27 to TRBJ1-2, with 9 bases aligning to TRBD1. The length of the CDR3 is 17 residues. V was pared by 1 base and J by 7 bases, with 13 bases of the junction left unmatched. CDR1 MNHEY and CDR2 SMNVEV come from the germline V gene (reference sequence). The CDR3 spells CASSLLYRGRFGGGYTF. The CDR3, as DNA: TGTGCCAGCAGTTTATTGTACAGGGGGCGCTTTGGTGGTGGCTACACCTTC.

This clone was detected a few times. The V call is TRBV7-8, the J call TRBJ1-5; tentative D call: TRBD1 (5 bases). The CDR3 spans 13 residues. CDR1 is SGHVS, CDR2 FQNEAQ, per germline. The V end was cut by 0 bases, the J end by 6 bases, with 6 bases between. The CDR3: CASSLAGGQPQHF. The CDR3 nucleotides are TGTGCCAGCAGCTTAGCGGGGGGTCAGCCCCAGCATTTT.

The chain employs TRBV5-4 and TRBJ2-1, with D perhaps TRBD1 (5 bases). The CDR3 totals 14 residues. Germline V gene sequence: CDR1 SGHNT, CDR2 YYREEE (reference sequence). The V gene lost 3 bases and the J gene lost 7 bases, with 14 bases spanning the gap. Here the CDR3 reads CASSSQLRGNEQFF. The CDR3 region has the DNA TGTGCCAGCAGCTCGCAACTTAGGGGTAATGAGCAGTTCTTC.

The chain has TRBV2 and TRBJ1-2, with 9 bases matching TRBD1. The germline V gene encodes CDR1 SNHLY and CDR2 FYNNEI. J was trimmed by 4 bases and V by 6 bases; bases with no gene match: 6. This CDR3 has 14 residues. CDR3 region: CASSATQGAYGYTF. CDR3 DNA sequence: TGTGCCAGCAGCGCTACACAGGGGGCCTATGGCTACACCTTC.

The rearrangement joins TRBV30 to TRBJ1-2; no reliable D call. The V end was cut by 3 bases, the J end by 2 bases, with 4 bases between. Per germline, CDR1 GTSNPN and CDR2 SVGIG (reference sequence). There are 11 residues in the CDR3. The CDR3 DNA reads TGTGCCTGGAGAATAAACTATGGCTACACCTTC. It is translated as CAWRINYGYTF.

This clone occurred once. V and J are TRBV5-6 and TRBJ2-7, with TRBD1 matching over 9 bases. V gave up 4 bases and J gave up 6 bases; unmatched junction bases: 8. The CDR3 spans 14 residues. Germline lookup yields CDR1 SGHDT and CDR2 YYEEEE. The chain's CDR3 is CASSQGQGRGEQYF. For the CDR3, the DNA is TGTGCCAGCAGCCAAGGACAGGGGAGAGGCGAGCAGTACTTC. Variable domain in full (rest from reference TRBV5-6 and TRBJ2-7): DAGVTQSPTHLIKTRGQQVTLRCSPKSGHDTVSWYQQALGQGPQFIFQYYEEEERQRGNFPDRFSGHQFPNYSSELNVNALLLGDSALYLCASSQGQGRGEQYFGPGTRLTVT.

J is TRBJ1-1 and V is TRBV19, with 12 bases matching TRBD1. V lost 5 bases to trimming and J lost 4 bases; unmatched junction nucleotides: 5. Germline lookup yields CDR1 LNHDA and CDR2 SQIVND (reference sequence). The CDR3 runs to 15 residues. CDR3 DNA sequence: TGTGCCAGTAGTGTGCAGGGACAGGGGGCCACTGAAGCTTTCTTT. Protein product: CASSVQGQGATEAFF. Full variable domain (rest looked up from reference TRBV19 and TRBJ1-1): DGGITQSPKYLFRKEGQNVTLSCEQNLNHDAMYWYRQDPGQGLRLIYYSQIVNDFQKGDIAEGYSVSREKKESFPLTVTSAQKNPTAFYLCASSVQGQGATEAFFGQGTRLTVV.

The chain employs TRBV4-2 and TRBJ2-1; 7 bases align to TRBD2. Germline V CDR1 and CDR2: LGHNA, YNFKEQ. The CDR3 is 14 amino acids. J was trimmed by 9 bases and V by 3 bases; bases with no gene match: 8. The CDR3 DNA follows: TGTGCCAGCAGCCAGTCCCTAGCGGTGGGTGAGCAGTTCTTC. This codes for CASSQSLAVGEQFF.

The table lists this clone with a few counts. The rearrangement links TRBV18 to TRBJ1-2; 8 bases line up with TRBD1. With V trimmed by 5 bases and J by 8 bases, 13 bases remained unmatched. Germline CDR1 KGHSH, CDR2 LQKENI. The CDR3 covers 15 residues. In nucleotides, the CDR3 is TGTGCCAGCTCAGCTACAGGGGGTGAGGTGGAAGGCTACACCTTC. Protein: CASSATGGEVEGYTF.

The rearrangement uses TRBV7-2 and TRBJ2-3, with 9 bases aligning to TRBD2. Germline V CDR1 and CDR2: SGHTA, FQGNSA. CDR3 length equals 15 residues. J was trimmed by 4 bases and V by 1 base; bases with no gene match: 3. CDR3 loop: CASSLEASGADTQYF. The CDR3 bases are TGTGCCAGCAGCTTAGAGGCTAGCGGGGCAGATACGCAGTATTTT.

This sequence joins TRBV9 and TRBJ1-3; the match to TRBD1 covers 8 bases. The V segment lost 3 bases and the J segment 8 bases; nucleotides outside the gene matches: 7. This CDR3 is 14 amino acids long. Germline V gives CDR1 SGDLS, CDR2 YYNGEE. The CDR3 here is CASSGPGGWHTIYF. CDR3 in DNA: TGTGCCAGCAGCGGACCAGGGGGCTGGCACACCATATATTTT.

The chain uses TRBV7-2 and TRBJ1-2; D is possibly TRBD1 (6 bases). The CDR3 spans 16 residues. The V end was cut by 5 bases, the J end by 2 bases, with 18 bases between. Germline V CDR1 and CDR2: SGHTA, FQGNSA. The CDR3 coding sequence is TGTGCCAGCAGCCCCATTAGGATGGACAGAAACTATGGCTACACCTTC. Its protein product is CASSPIRMDRNYGYTF.

The J gene is TRBJ2-1, the V gene TRBV6-1, with TRBD2 matching 7 bases. From germline, CDR1 is MNHNS and CDR2 SASEGT. V dropped 10 bases and J dropped 3; count of bases not matched to a gene: 12. The CDR3 totals 15 residues. CDR3 residues: CATTNDGRNYNEQFF. DNA of the CDR3: TGTGCCACCACGAACGACGGGAGGAACTACAATGAGCAGTTCTTC.

The chain uses TRBV5-6 and TRBJ2-5; tentative D call: TRBD2 (6 bases). V lost 7 bases and J 2 bases, leaving 12 bases between the germline ends. The germline V gene has CDR1 SGHDT and CDR2 YYEEEE. The CDR3 runs to 13 residues. The CDR3 DNA is TGTGCCAGCGCCCCGGGGGATCAAGAGACCCAGTACTTC. Protein product: CASAPGDQETQYF.

This chain connects TRBV6-4 to TRBJ2-1; 10 bases are a match to TRBD1. This CDR3 has 14 residues. Germline CDR1 is MRHNA and CDR2 is SNTAGT. V lost 4 bases, J lost 6 bases, and 3 bases stayed unmatched. CDR3 sequence (DNA): TGTGCCAGCAGTGGGACAGGGGGTGTCAATGAGCAGTTCTTC. Amino acid sequence: CASSGTGGVNEQFF.

This chain joins TRBV19 and TRBJ1-1, with 7 bases aligning to TRBD1. V shed 5 bases, J shed 0 bases, and the junction held 9 bases outside the gene matches. CDR1 and CDR2 from the germline V gene are LNHDA and SQIVND (reference sequence). This CDR3 region has 16 residues. The CDR3 region is CASSPETTGVNTEAFF. The CDR3 DNA sequence: TGTGCCAGTAGTCCTGAAACTACAGGGGTGAACACTGAAGCTTTCTTT.

This chain joins TRBV27 and TRBJ2-4; the D gene is possibly TRBD1 (5 bases). V was trimmed by 2 bases and J by 7 bases, leaving 12 bases between them. This CDR3 is 14 amino acids long. Germline V gene sequence: CDR1 MNHEY, CDR2 SMNVEV (reference sequence). CDR3 coding DNA: TGTGCCAGCAGTTTAACTCCAGGGCTGAACATTCAGTACTTC. Protein product: CASSLTPGLNIQYF.

This clone was detected once. The J gene is TRBJ2-7, the V gene TRBV5-1, with D possibly being TRBD1 (6 bases). The CDR3 has 13 amino acids. Trimming left V 4 bases short and J 1 base short, with 9 bases between. The germline V gene has CDR1 SGHRS and CDR2 YFSETQ. The CDR3, as DNA: TGCGCCAGCAGCCCAACAGGGTCCTACGAGCAGTACTTC. Amino acid sequence: CASSPTGSYEQYF.

The chain links TRBV27 to TRBJ2-1; TRBD2 matches at 8 bases. The CDR3 consists of 16 residues. V trimming: 3 bases; J trimming: 2 bases; junction bases outside the gene matches: 6. Germline lookup yields CDR1 MNHEY and CDR2 SMNVEV (reference sequence). The CDR3 here is CASSFILAGAYNEQFF. DNA for the CDR3: TGTGCCAGCAGTTTCATTCTAGCGGGTGCCTACAATGAGCAGTTCTTC.

This chain links TRBV5-6 with TRBJ1-1, with 9 bases lining up with TRBD1. Per germline, CDR1 SGHDT and CDR2 YYEEEE. CDR3 length equals 13 residues. J lost 7 bases, V lost 3 bases, and 4 bases had no gene match. This CDR3 is CASSSRDRDEAFF. Written as DNA, the CDR3 is TGTGCCAGCAGCTCGCGGGACAGGGATGAAGCTTTCTTT.

This rearrangement joins TRBV28 to TRBJ1-4; D call uncertain. Germline CDR1 and CDR2: MDHEN and SYDVKM. Trimming cost V 6 bases and J 5 bases, with 13 bases left between them. The CDR3 sequence is 14 residues long. The CDR3 spells CASSHPAGNEKLFF. The CDR3 region has the DNA TGTGCCAGCAGCCACCCGGCGGGAAATGAAAAACTGTTTTTT.

The chain carries TRBV7-9 and TRBJ1-4; TRBD1 matches at 7 bases. Unmatched junction bases numbered 6, after V lost 5 bases and J lost 3 bases. The germline CDR1 and CDR2 sequences are SEHNR and FQNEAQ (reference sequence). The CDR3 extends over 15 amino acids. CDR3 protein: CASSPGQASNEKLFF. The CDR3 bases are TGTGCCAGCAGCCCCGGACAGGCTTCTAATGAAAAACTGTTTTTT.

The DNA for the CDR3 is TGTGCCAGCAGCTTGGGGGGGGTGGGGTATGGCTACACCTTC. Translation gives CASSLGGVGYGYTF. V and J are TRBV5-5 and TRBJ1-2; maybe TRBD1 (5 bases). CDR1 and CDR2 from the germline V gene are SGHKS and YYEKEE (reference sequence). The CDR3 is made up of 14 amino acids. Trimming shortened V by 0 bases and J by 5 bases, and 11 bases separated the two germline ends.